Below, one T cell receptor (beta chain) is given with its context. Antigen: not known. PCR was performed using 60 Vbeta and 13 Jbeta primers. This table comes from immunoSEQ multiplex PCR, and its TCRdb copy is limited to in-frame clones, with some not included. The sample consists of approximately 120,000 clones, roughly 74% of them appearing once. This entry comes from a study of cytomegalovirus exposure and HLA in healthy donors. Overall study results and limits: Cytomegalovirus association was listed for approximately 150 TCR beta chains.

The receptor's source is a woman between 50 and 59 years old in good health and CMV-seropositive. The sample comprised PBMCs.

CDR3 nucleotide sequence: TGTGCCAGCAGTTATTTGGGGACAGTTGTCTATGGCTACACCTTC. It encodes CASSYLGTVVYGYTF. V gene TRBV6-5 combines with J gene TRBJ1-2; 7 bases map to TRBD1. Unmatched junction bases numbered 8, after V lost 3 bases and J lost 4 bases. The CDR3 is 15 amino acids. Germline CDR1 and CDR2: MNHEY and SVGAGI.